This T cell receptor beta chain was sequenced in a study of blood T cell repertoires in COVID-19. TCRdb keeps only in-frame clones here, not all; method: immunoSEQ multiplex PCR. The data show some 270,000 clones, around 89% seen once. The CDR3 extends over 17 amino acids. The J segment lost 4 bases and the V segment lost 6 bases, leaving 15 bases of the junction unmatched. Germline values: CDR1 KGHSH, CDR2 LQKENI. The sequenced sample consisted of peripheral blood. J is TRBJ1-2 and V is TRBV18; 9 nucleotides match TRBD1. The sequence was obtained from a man aged 30-40 years with acute or convalescent COVID-19. This CDR3 reads CASSITGGQGYSYGYTF. The CDR3 nucleotides are TGTGCCAGCTCTATCACCGGCGGACAGGGGTACTCCTATGGCTACACCTTC.